Described below is a single T cell receptor beta chain sequence and its context. This clone was found once. The antigen this receptor binds is unknown. The record has no base qualities; no much larger clone is one base away. The data derive from a study of blood T cell repertoires in COVID-19 (dated by TCRdb to the early 2020s). Broadly, across the study: Collaborator samples came from the United States, Italy and Spain and covered acute and convalescent phases of COVID-19. The material from the prospective study consisted of cDNA or gDNA derived from T cells, B-cell-depleted T cells, or PBMCs. Nearly every sample came with metadata listing a de-identified subject ID, COVID-19 status, age in years and sex. The samples were drawn from the first 160 participants of the ongoing ImmuneRACE study and from under 1,500 subjects provided by 6 global collaborators. A freely available public database, intended as a resource for researchers studying the immune response to SARS-CoV-2, is where the repertoires were released. Deeply sampled blood TCRbeta repertoires from subjects exposed to, actively infected with, or recovered from COVID-19 were included in the dataset. HLA class I and class II types, where available, came from metadata supplied by the sample provider rather than from assay-based typing.

As encoded in the germline V gene (reference sequence), CDR1 is SEHNR while CDR2 is FQNEAQ. The CDR3 measures 15 amino acids from cysteine to phenylalanine. The only DNA kept is the CDR3, 45 bases in frame from the first base. V gives up 6 bases and J gives up 5 bases, and the segment between their germline ends measures 19 bases. At one collaborating source in Seattle, patients were enrolled during active infection and were followed longitudinally through the course of disease. Collaborating institutions collected whole blood in K2EDTA tubes following their own protocols. For TCRbeta analysis, collaborator samples were shipped as frozen whole blood, as isolated PBMCs, or as DNA extracted from either sample type. TCRbeta CDR3 regions were amplified from genomic DNA by means of the immunoSEQ Assay, a bias-controlled multiplex PCR. Turning to the authors' computational methods: The number of nucleated cells in each sample was estimated by amplification of reference gene primers within the assay. To quantify the absolute abundance of each unique TCRbeta CDR3 rearrangement, sequence reads were collapsed and filtered. Productive Simpson clonality was computed per sample as the square root of Simpson's diversity index over productive rearrangements. Not all clones reach the TCRdb copy of this immuneACCESS table, which keeps in-frame sequences only. Checked studies attribute under half of the gap to unresolved V genes and leave the rest unexplained. D and trimming were read from the DNA, whereas the V and J calls and clone size are those reported in that table. The sample profile shows tens of thousands of clones; approximately 83% of them were found once. The ten largest clones represent 10% to 13% of the sample.

Study-level results and caveats: Clinical and demographic metadata were provided uncurated, with the amount varying by source and participant.

The chain uses TRBV7-9 and TRBJ1-1; TRBD1 could be the D gene, as 6 bases match. The sequenced sample was peripheral blood. The receptor was derived from a man aged 45-65 years with COVID-19, enrolled during active disease. Here is the DNA: TGTGCCAGCAGTTCCTTACCAGGGGTATGGACTGAAGCTTTCTTT. The translation is CASSSLPGVWTEAFF.